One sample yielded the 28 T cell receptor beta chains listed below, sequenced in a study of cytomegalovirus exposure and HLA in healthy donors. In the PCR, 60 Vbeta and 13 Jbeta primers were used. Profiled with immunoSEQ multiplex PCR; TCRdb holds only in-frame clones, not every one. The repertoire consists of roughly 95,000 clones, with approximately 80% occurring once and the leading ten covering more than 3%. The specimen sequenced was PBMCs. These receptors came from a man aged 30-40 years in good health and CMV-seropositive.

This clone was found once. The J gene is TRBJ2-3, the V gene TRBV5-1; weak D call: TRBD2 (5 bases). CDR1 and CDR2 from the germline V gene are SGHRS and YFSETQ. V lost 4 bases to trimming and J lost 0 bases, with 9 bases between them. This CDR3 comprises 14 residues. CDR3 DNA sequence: TGCGCCAGCAGCATCAGCGGAAGCACAGATACGCAGTATTTT. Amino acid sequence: CASSISGSTDTQYF.

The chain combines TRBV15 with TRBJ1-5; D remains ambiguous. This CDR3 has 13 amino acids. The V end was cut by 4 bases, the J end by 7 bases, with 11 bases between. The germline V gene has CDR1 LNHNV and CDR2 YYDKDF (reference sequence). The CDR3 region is CATSTEWEQPQHF. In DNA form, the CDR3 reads TGTGCCACCAGCACAGAATGGGAGCAGCCCCAGCATTTT.

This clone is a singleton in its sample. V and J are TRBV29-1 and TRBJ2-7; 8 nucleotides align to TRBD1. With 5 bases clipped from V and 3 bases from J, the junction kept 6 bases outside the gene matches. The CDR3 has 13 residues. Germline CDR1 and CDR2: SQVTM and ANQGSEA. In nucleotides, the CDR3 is TGCAGCGTTCAGGGACAGGATCACTACGAGCAGTACTTC. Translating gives CSVQGQDHYEQYF.

CDR3 in amino acids: CASREETQYF. CDR3 in DNA: TGTGCCAGTCGGGAAGAGACCCAGTACTTC. This chain links TRBV6-6 with TRBJ2-5; unclear D gene. Germline CDR1 is MNHNY and CDR2 is SVGAGI (reference sequence). This CDR3 contains 10 residues. Trimming cost V 9 bases and J 3 bases, with 5 bases left between them.

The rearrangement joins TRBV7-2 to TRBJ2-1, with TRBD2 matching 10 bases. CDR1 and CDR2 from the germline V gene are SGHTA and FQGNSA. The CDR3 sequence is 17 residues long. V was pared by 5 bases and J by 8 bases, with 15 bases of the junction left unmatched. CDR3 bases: TGTGCCAGCAGCGCGGGGCTAGCGGGAGTATTAAGGGATGAGCAGTTCTTC. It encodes CASSAGLAGVLRDEQFF.

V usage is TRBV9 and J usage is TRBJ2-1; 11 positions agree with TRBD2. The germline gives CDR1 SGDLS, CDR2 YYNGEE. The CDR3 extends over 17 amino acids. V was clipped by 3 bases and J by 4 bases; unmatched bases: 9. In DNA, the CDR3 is TGTGCCAGCAGCGCTAGAACCCTAGCGGGGGGTTACAATGAGCAGTTCTTC. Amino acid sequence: CASSARTLAGGYNEQFF.

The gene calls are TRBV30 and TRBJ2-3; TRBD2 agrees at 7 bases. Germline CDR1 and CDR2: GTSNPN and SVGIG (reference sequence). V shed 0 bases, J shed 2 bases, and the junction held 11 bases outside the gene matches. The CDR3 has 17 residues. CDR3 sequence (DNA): TGTGCCTGGAGTGTCGCCTTTCTAGCGGAGAACACAGATACGCAGTATTTT. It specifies CAWSVAFLAENTDTQYF.

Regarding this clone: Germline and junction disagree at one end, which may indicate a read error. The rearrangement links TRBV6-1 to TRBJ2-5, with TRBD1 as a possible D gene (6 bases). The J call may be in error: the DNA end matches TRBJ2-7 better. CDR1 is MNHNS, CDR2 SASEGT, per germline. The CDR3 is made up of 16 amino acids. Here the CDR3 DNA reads TGTGCCAGCCGTGAATTTCCAGGGGCGAGCTCCTACGAGCAGTACTTC. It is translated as CASREFPGASSYEQYF.

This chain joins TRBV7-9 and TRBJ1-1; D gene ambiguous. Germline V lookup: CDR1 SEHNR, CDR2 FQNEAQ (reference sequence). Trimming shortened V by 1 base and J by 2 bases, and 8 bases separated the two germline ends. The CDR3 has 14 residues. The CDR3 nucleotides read TGTGCCAGCAGCTTAGGTGGTAGCAACACTGAAGCTTTCTTT. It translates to CASSLGGSNTEAFF.

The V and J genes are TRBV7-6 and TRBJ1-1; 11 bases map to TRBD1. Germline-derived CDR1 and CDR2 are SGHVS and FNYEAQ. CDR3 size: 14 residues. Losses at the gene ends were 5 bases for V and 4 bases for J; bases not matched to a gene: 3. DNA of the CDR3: TGTGCCAGCAGCGTGGGACAGGGGGGCACTGAAGCTTTCTTT. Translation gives CASSVGQGGTEAFF. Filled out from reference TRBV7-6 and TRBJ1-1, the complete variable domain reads GAGVSQSPRYKVTKRGQDVALRCDPISGHVSLYWYRQALGQGPEFLTYFNYEAQQDKSGLPNDRFSAERPEGSISTLTIQRTEQRDSAMYRCASSVGQGGTEAFFGQGTRLTVV.

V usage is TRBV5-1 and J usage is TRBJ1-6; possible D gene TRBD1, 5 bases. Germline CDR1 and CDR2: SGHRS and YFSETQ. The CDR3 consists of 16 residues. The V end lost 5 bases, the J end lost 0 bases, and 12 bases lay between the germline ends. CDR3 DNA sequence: TGCGCCAGCAGTACGGGGGGTAGCTCCTATAATTCACCCCTCCACTTT. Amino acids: CASSTGGSSYNSPLHF.

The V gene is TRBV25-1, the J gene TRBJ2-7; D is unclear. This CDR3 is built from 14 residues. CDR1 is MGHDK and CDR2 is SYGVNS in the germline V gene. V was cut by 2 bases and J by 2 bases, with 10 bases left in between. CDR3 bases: TGTGCCAGCAGTGAAAGGCTGGGCCCCTACGAGCAGTACTTC. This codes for CASSERLGPYEQYF.

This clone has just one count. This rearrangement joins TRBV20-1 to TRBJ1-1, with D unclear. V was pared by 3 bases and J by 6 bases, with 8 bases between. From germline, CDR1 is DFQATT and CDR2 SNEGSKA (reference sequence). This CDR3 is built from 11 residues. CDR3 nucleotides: TGCAGTGCTAGTCGCGTTCCTGAAGCTTTCTTT. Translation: CSASRVPEAFF.

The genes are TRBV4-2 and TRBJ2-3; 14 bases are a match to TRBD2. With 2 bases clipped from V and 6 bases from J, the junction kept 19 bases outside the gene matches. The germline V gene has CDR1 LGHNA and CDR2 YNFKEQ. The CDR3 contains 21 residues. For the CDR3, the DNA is TGTGCCAGCAGCCAACCGATCCCGGGACTAGCGGGAGACAAACACTTGGATACGCAGTATTTT. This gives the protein CASSQPIPGLAGDKHLDTQYF.

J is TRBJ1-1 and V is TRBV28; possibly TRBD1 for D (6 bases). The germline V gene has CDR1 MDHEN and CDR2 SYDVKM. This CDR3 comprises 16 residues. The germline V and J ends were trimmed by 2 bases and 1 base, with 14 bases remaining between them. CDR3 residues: CASSLGGASGNTEAFF. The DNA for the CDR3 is TGTGCCAGCAGTTTAGGGGGGGCCAGCGGGAACACTGAAGCTTTCTTT.

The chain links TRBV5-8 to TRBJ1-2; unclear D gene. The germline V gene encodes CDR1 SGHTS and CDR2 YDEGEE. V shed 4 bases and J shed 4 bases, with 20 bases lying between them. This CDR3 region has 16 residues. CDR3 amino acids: CASSGGPGKSIYGYTF. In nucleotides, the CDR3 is TGTGCCAGCAGCGGCGGCCCCGGCAAATCTATCTATGGCTACACCTTC.

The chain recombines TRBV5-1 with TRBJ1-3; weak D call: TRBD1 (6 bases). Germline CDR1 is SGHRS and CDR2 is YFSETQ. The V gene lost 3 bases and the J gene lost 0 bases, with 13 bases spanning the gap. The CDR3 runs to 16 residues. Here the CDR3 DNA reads TGCGCCAGCAGCTGGGGGCAGCGATACTCTGGAAACACCATATATTTT. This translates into CASSWGQRYSGNTIYF. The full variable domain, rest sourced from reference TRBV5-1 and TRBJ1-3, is KAGVTQTPRYLIKTRGQQVTLSCSPISGHRSVSWYQQTPGQGLQFLFEYFSETQRNKGNFPGRFSGRQFSNSRSEMNVSTLELGDSALYLCASSWGQRYSGNTIYFGEGSWLTVV.

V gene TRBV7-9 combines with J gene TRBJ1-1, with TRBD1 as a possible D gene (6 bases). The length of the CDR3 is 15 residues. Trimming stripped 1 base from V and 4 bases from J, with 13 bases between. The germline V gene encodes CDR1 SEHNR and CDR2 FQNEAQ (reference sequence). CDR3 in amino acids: CASSLENRVGTEAFF. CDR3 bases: TGTGCCAGCAGCTTAGAGAACAGGGTAGGCACTGAAGCTTTCTTT.

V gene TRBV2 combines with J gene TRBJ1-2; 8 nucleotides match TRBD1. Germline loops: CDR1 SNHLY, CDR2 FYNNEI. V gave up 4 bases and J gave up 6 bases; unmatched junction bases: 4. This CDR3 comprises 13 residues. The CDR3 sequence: CASSGQGRDGYTF. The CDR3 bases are TGTGCCAGCAGTGGACAGGGGCGGGATGGCTACACCTTC.

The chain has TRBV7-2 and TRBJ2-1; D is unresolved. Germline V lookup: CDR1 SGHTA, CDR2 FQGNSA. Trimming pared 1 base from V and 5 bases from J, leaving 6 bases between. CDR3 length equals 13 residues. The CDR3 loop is CASSLDANNEQFF. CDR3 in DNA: TGTGCCAGCAGCTTAGACGCGAACAATGAGCAGTTCTTC.

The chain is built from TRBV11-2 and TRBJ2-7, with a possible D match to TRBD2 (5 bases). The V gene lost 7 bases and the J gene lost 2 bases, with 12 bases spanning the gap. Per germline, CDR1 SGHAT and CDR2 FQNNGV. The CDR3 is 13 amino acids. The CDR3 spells CASIDAGAYEQYF. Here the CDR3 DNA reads TGTGCCAGCATCGACGCCGGGGCCTACGAGCAGTACTTC. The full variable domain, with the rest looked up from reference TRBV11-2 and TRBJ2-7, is EAGVAQSPRYKIIEKRQSVAFWCNPISGHATLYWYQQILGQGPKLLIQFQNNGVVDDSQLPKDRFSAERLKGVDSTLKIQPAKLEDSAVYLCASIDAGAYEQYFGPGTRLTVT.

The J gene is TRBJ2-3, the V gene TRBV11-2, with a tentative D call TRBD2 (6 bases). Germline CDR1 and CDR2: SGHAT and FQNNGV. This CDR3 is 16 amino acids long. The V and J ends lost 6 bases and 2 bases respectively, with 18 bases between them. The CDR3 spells CASSLRVGGFTDTQYF. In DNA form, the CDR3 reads TGTGCCAGCAGTCTTCGGGTGGGAGGATTCACAGATACGCAGTATTTT.

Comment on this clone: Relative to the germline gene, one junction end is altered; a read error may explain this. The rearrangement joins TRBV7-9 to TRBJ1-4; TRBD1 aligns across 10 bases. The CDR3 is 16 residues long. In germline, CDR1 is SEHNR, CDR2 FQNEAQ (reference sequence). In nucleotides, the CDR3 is TGTTCCAGCAGCTTCCGGGACAGGGGAACTAATGAAAAACTGTTTTTT. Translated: CSSSFRDRGTNEKLFF.

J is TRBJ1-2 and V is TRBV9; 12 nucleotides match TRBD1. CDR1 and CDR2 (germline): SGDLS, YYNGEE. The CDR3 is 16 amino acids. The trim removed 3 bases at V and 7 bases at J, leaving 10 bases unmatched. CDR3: CASSARGTGGLPGYTF. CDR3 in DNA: TGTGCCAGCAGCGCGAGGGGGACAGGGGGCTTACCTGGCTACACCTTC.

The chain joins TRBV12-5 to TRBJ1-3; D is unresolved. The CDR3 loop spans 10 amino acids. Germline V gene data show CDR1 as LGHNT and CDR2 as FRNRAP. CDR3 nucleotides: TGTCTCACTGAACGGGACACCATATATTTT. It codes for CLTERDTIYF.

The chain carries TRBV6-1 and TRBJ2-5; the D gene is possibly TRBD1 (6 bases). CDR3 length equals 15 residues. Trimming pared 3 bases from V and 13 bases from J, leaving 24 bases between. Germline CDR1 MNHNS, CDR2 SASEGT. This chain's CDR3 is CASSDRDTFSTTGYF. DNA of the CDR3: TGTGCCAGCAGTGATCGGGACACCTTTTCGACGACCGGGTACTTC.

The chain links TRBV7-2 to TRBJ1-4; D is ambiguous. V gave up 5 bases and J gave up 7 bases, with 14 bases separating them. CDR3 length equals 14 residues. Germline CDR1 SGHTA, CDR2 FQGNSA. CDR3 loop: CASSSQAGTEKLFF. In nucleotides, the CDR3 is TGTGCCAGCAGCAGCCAGGCAGGAACTGAAAAACTGTTTTTT.

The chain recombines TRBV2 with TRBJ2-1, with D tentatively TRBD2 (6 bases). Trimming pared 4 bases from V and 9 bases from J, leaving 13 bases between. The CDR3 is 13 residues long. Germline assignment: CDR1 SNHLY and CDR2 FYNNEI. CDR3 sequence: CASSVSDGSEQFF. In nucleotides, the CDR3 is TGTGCCAGCAGTGTATCGGACGGGAGTGAGCAGTTCTTC.